This T cell receptor (beta chain) was observed in a study of patients and donors after allogeneic stem cell transplantation (TCRdb year 2020). V is cut by 0 bases and J by 3 bases, and the space between the germline ends is 6 bases. Including the terminal cysteine and phenylalanine, the CDR3 comprises 13 residues. Kept here is only the CDR3 DNA, which spans 39 bases and is read in frame from base 1. The germline V gene gives CDR1 as SGHTA and CDR2 as FQGNSA. The protocol used for the library was RT-PCR. The sequencer was a NextSeq 550. The public reads were run again by TCRdb, first through fastp at Q25 and then through MiXCR, and only productive beta chains were kept. Entries are consolidated by CDR3 protein sequence, retaining the most common genes and DNA. The sample table lists 390,000 or so distinct CDR3 sequences, under 20% of them with a count of one. The ten top clones hold 6% to 8% of the sample.

This clonotype was observed at least ten times. Its antigen remains undetermined. Per-base quality was not reported, and no clone a single base away is much larger than it. Sequenced sample: blood, either unsorted or a sorted T cell fraction (not recorded which). The sequence came from a human donor who was either an allogeneic HSCT recipient or a stem cell or donor lymphocyte infusion donor (not recorded which). It is not recorded whose cells these are; they may come from a transplant donor. The chain couples TRBV7-2 to TRBJ2-7, with no confident D gene call. The CDR3 amino acid sequence is: CASSLAGNYEQYF. The DNA reads as follows: TGTGCCAGCAGCTTAGCGGGGAACTACGAGCAGTACTTC.